This is a list of T cell receptor beta chains from one sample in a study of T cell responses to AZD1222 COVID-19 vaccine. Clones were sequenced by immunoSEQ multiplex PCR, and TCRdb holds only the in-frame ones, with some missing. The data show around 84,000 clones, 87% seen once. The sequencing used peripheral blood, collected on day 0 of AZD1222 vaccination. The receptors were sampled from an adult in good health. The CDR3 runs from the conserved cysteine through the conserved F or W. Fields, in order: J gene, D gene, V gene, CDR3 DNA, CDR3 protein. D genes are given only for firm matches.

>TRBJ1-3|.|TRBV13
TGTGCCAGCAGCTTCGAGAGGGACTCTGGAAACACCATATATTTT
CASSFERDSGNTIYF
>TRBJ2-1|TRBD2|TRBV12-3/TRBV12-4
TGTGCCAGCAGACTAGCGGAGTACAATGAGCAGTTCTTC
CASRLAEYNEQFF
>TRBJ1-1|TRBD1|TRBV11-1
TGTGCCAGCAGTCGTGGACAGGGAAGGACTGAAGCTTTCTTT
CASSRGQGRTEAFF
>TRBJ1-2|.|TRBV6-5
TGTGCCAGCACCGATCATCAGGGGATCTATGGCTACACCTTC
CASTDHQGIYGYTF
>TRBJ1-2|.|TRBV5-1
TGCGCCAGCAGCTTGGCATCCGGGTTAGAGAGGGTCTATGGCTACACCTTC
CASSLASGLERVYGYTF
>TRBJ2-2|TRBD2|TRBV6-5
TGTGCCAGCAGTTACCTACTAGCGGGACCCACCGGGGAGCTGTTTTTT
CASSYLLAGPTGELFF
>TRBJ1-1|.|TRBV7-6
TGTGCCAGCAGCGGCCAGGGTACTGAAGCTTTCTTT
CASSGQGTEAFF
>TRBJ2-2|TRBD2|TRBV10-3
TGTGCCTTAGCTAGCGGGAGTGAAACCGGGGAGCTGTTTTTT
CALASGSETGELFF
>TRBJ2-1|.|TRBV5-4
TGTGCCAGCAGCTTGGGCGGACGGGGATCCTACAATGAGCAGTTCTTC
CASSLGGRGSYNEQFF
>TRBJ2-7|.|TRBV10-3
TGTGCCTCCTCGTCAAGCACAGGACTTACCTACGAGCAGTACTTC
CASSSSTGLTYEQYF
>TRBJ2-3|TRBD2|TRBV5-6
TGTGCCAGCAGCTTGGTTGGTAGCGGGAGGGCCAGTGGTACGCAGTATTTT
CASSLVGSGRASGTQYF